This TCR beta chain was captured by sequencing in a study of regulatory T cells in long-lasting Graves disease. At least ten counts were recorded for this clonotype. Its antigen is as yet unknown. The germline CDR1 and CDR2 sequences are SNHLY and FYNNEI. Trimming shortened V by 0 bases and J by 1 base, and 3 bases separated the two germline ends. The CDR3 spans 13 residues. Arm-PCR of CDR3 regions and iRepertoire HTBI primers were used to build TCR beta libraries. TCRdb reprocessed the multiplex PCR reads with MiXCR, giving one entry per CDR3 protein. The top ten clones hold approximately 14% of a sample with hundreds of thousands of distinct CDR3 sequences, roughly 23% of them seen once. Documented time point: persistent/refractory GD, antithyroid drugs over 5 years with positive TRAb. The authors made the TCR library using RNA they extracted from PBMCs. The study, taken as a whole, reports: Persistent-disease Graves' patients showed less TCR diversity than new cases. Favored usage of TRBV28, TRBJ1-2 and TRBJ2-5 was recorded in persistent disease.

This clonotype originated in a female donor with Graves disease. The rearrangement joins TRBV2 to TRBJ1-1; D gene ambiguous. Material: peripheral blood mononuclear cells (PBMCs), obtained when the disease was refractory, from a patient treated with antithyroid drugs. CDR3: CASSEAANTEAFF. CDR3 sequence (DNA): TGTGCCAGCAGTGAAGCCGCGAACACTGAAGCTTTCTTT.